The clone carrying this TCR beta chain was picked up a small number of times. Antigen unknown. From the 5' RACE reads, TCRdb called clonotypes with MiXCR, one entry per CDR3 protein. The sample lists a few hundred thousand distinct CDR3 sequences; 18% were seen once. These data originate in a study of T cells after yellow fever vaccination. Points from the study as a whole: Peaking on day 5 versus 15, the secondary response was faster but weaker.

Germline CDR1 reads MDHEN; CDR2 reads SYDVKM. The V end was cut by 5 bases, the J end by 4 bases, with 14 bases between. The CDR3 has 15 residues. The chain has TRBV28 and TRBJ2-2; D possibly matches TRBD1 or TRBD2 (5 bases each). This material consisted of PBMCs, taken before the yellow fever booster vaccination. This clonotype was sampled from a man between 18 and 35 years old who received the YFV17D yellow fever vaccine. The CDR3 sequence: CASSPWDRGTGELFF. The CDR3 DNA follows: TGTGCCAGCAGTCCGTGGGACCGGGGCACCGGGGAGCTGTTTTTT.